The next 7 T cell receptor beta chains were all read from a single sample in a study of cytomegalovirus exposure and HLA in healthy donors. PCR employed 60 Vbeta and 13 Jbeta primers. Libraries were prepared by immunoSEQ multiplex PCR; TCRdb keeps only in-frame clonotypes and omits some of them. Found here are 90,000 to 150,000 clones, 75% to 80% of them singletons; the top ten hold about 3.5%. Sequencing was done on a sample of PBMCs. These receptors all stem from a woman between 25 and 40 years old in good health and CMV-seropositive.

This chain joins TRBV6-6 and TRBJ2-7; 7 positions match TRBD1. Germline CDR1 reads MNHNY; CDR2 reads SVGAGI (reference sequence). Losses at the gene ends were 0 bases for V and 4 bases for J; bases not matched to a gene: 3. The CDR3 totals 14 residues. The DNA for the CDR3 is TGTGCCAGCAGTTACTCGGACAGGAATTACGAGCAGTACTTC. Its protein product is CASSYSDRNYEQYF.

This CDR3 reads CASSQDPGTGNLGGELFF. The CDR3 DNA follows: TGCGCCAGCAGCCAGGACCCCGGGACAGGGAATTTAGGCGGGGAGCTGTTTTTT. V usage is TRBV4-3 and J usage is TRBJ2-2, with 9 bases aligning to TRBD1. Germline assignment: CDR1 LGHNA and CDR2 YSLEER. Trimming took 3 bases from V and 7 from J; bases not matched to a gene: 15. The CDR3 spans 18 residues.

This clone was found once. The gene calls are TRBV5-1 and TRBJ2-1; 9 nucleotides agree with TRBD2. The CDR3 is 16 amino acids. Unmatched junction bases numbered 10, after V lost 4 bases and J lost 5 bases. In germline, CDR1 is SGHRS, CDR2 YFSETQ. CDR3 sequence reads: CASSRGGASRDNEQFF. DNA for the CDR3: TGCGCCAGCAGCCGCGGGGGGGCTAGTCGGGACAATGAGCAGTTCTTC.

The chain is built from TRBV2 and TRBJ1-3, with 8 positions matching TRBD1. CDR1 SNHLY and CDR2 FYNNEI come from the germline V gene. The CDR3 is 13 amino acids. V gave up 8 bases and J gave up 5 bases; unmatched junction bases: 5. The CDR3 here is CASRGQGRNTIYF. The CDR3 bases are TGTGCCAGCCGTGGACAGGGCCGAAACACCATATATTTT.

V and J are TRBV9 and TRBJ2-7; TRBD1 agrees at 7 bases. The CDR3 spans 14 residues. Germline CDR1 reads SGDLS; CDR2 reads YYNGEE. V lost 4 bases to trimming and J lost 6 bases; unmatched junction nucleotides: 10. The CDR3 protein is CASSTRTGWGEQYF. CDR3 coding DNA: TGTGCCAGCAGCACGCGGACAGGATGGGGCGAGCAGTACTTC.

The chain recombines TRBV19 with TRBJ1-2; D is perhaps TRBD1 (6 bases). Germline lookup yields CDR1 LNHDA and CDR2 SQIVND (reference sequence). The CDR3 is 12 amino acids. Trimming took 5 bases from V and 7 from J, leaving 11 bases between them. The CDR3 protein is CASSRTETGYTF. CDR3 DNA: TGTGCCAGTAGTCGGACAGAAACTGGCTACACCTTC.

The V and J genes are TRBV30 and TRBJ2-3, with 9 bases lining up with TRBD2. J gave up 2 bases and V 0 bases, and 6 bases lay outside the gene matches. Germline loops: CDR1 GTSNPN, CDR2 SVGIG (reference sequence). There are 16 residues in the CDR3. CDR3 sequence reads: CAWSVRASGDTDTQYF. CDR3 bases: TGTGCCTGGAGTGTACGGGCTAGCGGGGACACAGATACGCAGTATTTT.